This section outlines one T cell receptor (beta chain) sequence together with its context. The CDR3 totals 14 residues. Looked up from germline, CDR1 is SGDLS and CDR2 is YYNGEE. The trim removed 3 bases at V and 4 bases at J, leaving 6 bases unmatched. The repertoire was sequenced with immunoSEQ multiplex PCR; TCRdb's copy has only in-frame clones and lacks some. The table records about 240,000 clones, 82% of them present only once. The sample comes from a study of blood T cell repertoires in COVID-19. About the study: Spain, Italy and the United States supplied samples that represented acute and convalescent COVID-19. The analysed material was cDNA or gDNA that came from T cells, B-cell-depleted T cells, or PBMCs.

The sequencing sample was made of peripheral blood. The chain is built from TRBV9 and TRBJ1-2, with 7 bases lining up with TRBD1. This clonotype was obtained from a woman aged 55-70 years with active or convalescent COVID-19. CDR3 region: CASSGRDRGYGYTF. The CDR3 DNA is TGTGCCAGCAGCGGAAGGGACAGAGGCTATGGCTACACCTTC.